This TCR beta chain was identified during a study of Graves' ophthalmopathy and Graves' hyperthyroidism. Looking at the study overall: Pretreatment peripheral blood was obtained at initial diagnosis. Regarding the study as a whole: Blood also harbored most expanded thyroid clonotypes above 0.001 frequency.

The CDR3 totals 15 residues. The trim removed 3 bases at V and 4 bases at J, leaving 4 bases unmatched. CDR1 is WNHNN and CDR2 is SYGVQD in the germline V gene (reference sequence). In regard to this clonotype: The antigen remains undetermined.

Ophthalmopathy in the donors was of moderate-to-severe activity, with CAS ≥3, NOSPECS ≥4 and duration under 3 months. Uncontrolled infections, other autoimmune diseases, pregnancy or lactation barred patients from enrollment. Using RNA transcripts, the TCR beta CDR3 regions were amplified. RT-PCR in the first round used HTBI primers; a second-round multiplex PCR followed. One entry per CDR3 protein results from TCRdb running MiXCR on the multiplex PCR reads. The sample shows over 11,000 distinct CDR3 sequences, approximately 48% of them seen only once. The clonotype comes from a woman in her 30s with Graves' ophthalmopathy. The chain has TRBV10-1 and TRBJ2-1; TRBD1 matches 9 bases. Sequenced material: peripheral blood. CDR3 sequence: CASSDTGGPYNEQFF. The CDR3 DNA reads TGCGCCAGCAGTGACACAGGGGGCCCTTACAATGAGCAGTTCTTC.